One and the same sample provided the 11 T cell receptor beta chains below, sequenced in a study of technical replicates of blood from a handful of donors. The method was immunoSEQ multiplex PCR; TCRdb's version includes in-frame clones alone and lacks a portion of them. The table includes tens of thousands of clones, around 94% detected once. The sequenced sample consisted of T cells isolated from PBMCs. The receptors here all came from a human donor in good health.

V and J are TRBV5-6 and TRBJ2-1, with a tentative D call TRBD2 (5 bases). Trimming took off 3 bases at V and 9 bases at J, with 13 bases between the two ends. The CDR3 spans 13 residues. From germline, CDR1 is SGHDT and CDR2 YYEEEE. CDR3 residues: CASSSLTSVEQFF. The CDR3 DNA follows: TGTGCCAGCAGCTCCCTAACTAGTGTTGAGCAGTTCTTC. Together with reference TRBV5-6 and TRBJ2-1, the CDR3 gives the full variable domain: DAGVTQSPTHLIKTRGQQVTLRCSPKSGHDTVSWYQQALGQGPQFIFQYYEEEERQRGNFPDRFSGHQFPNYSSELNVNALLLGDSALYLCASSSLTSVEQFFGPGTRLTVL.

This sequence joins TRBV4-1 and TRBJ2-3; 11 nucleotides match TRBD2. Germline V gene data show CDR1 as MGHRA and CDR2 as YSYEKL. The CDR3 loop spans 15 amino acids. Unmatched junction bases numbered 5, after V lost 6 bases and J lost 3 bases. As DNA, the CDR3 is TGCGCCAGCAGGGGGACTAGCGGTAATACAGATACGCAGTATTTT. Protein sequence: CASRGTSGNTDTQYF.

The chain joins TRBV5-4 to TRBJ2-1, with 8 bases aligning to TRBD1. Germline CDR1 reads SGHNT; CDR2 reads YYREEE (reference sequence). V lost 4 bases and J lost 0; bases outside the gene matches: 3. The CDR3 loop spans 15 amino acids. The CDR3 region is CASSDRGSSYNEQFF. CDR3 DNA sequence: TGTGCCAGCAGCGACAGGGGAAGCTCCTACAATGAGCAGTTCTTC.

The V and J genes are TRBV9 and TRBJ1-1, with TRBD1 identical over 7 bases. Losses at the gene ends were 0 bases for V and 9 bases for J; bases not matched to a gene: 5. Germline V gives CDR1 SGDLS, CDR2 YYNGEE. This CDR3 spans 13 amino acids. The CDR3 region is CASSVVTGAQAFF. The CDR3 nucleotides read TGTGCCAGCAGCGTAGTCACAGGGGCTCAAGCTTTCTTT.

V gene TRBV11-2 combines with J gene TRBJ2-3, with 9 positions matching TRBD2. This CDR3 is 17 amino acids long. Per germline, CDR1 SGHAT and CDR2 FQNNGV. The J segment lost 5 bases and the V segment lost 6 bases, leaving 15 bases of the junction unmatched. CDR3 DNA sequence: TGTGCCAGCAGGCCGAGGGCGGGAGGGCCCTCGGGAGATACGCAGTATTTT. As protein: CASRPRAGGPSGDTQYF.

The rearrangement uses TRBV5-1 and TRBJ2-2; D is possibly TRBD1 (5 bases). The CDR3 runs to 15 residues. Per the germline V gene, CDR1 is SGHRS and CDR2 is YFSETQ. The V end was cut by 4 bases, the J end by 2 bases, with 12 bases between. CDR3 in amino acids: CASSPTTGNTGELFF. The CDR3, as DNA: TGCGCCAGCAGCCCGACCACAGGTAACACCGGGGAGCTGTTTTTT.

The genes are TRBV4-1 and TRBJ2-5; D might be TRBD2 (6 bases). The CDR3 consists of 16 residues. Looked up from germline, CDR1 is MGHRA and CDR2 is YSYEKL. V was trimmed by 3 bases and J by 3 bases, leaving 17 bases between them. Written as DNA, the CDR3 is TGCGCCAGCAGCCACCCCACTAGCCGGGATAAAGAGACCCAGTACTTC. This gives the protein CASSHPTSRDKETQYF.

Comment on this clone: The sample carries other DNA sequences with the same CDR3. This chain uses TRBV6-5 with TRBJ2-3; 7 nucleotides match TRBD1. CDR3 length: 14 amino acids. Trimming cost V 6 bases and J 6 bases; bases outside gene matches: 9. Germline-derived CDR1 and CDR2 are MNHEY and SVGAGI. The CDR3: CASSRQGVVDTQYF. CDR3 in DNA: TGTGCCAGCAGCCGGCAGGGGGTTGTCGATACGCAGTATTTT.

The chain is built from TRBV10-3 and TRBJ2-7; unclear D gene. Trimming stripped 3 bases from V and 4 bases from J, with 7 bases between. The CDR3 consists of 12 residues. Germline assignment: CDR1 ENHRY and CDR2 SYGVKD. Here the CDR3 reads CAISDNTYEQYF. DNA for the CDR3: TGTGCCATCAGTGACAACACGTACGAGCAGTACTTC.

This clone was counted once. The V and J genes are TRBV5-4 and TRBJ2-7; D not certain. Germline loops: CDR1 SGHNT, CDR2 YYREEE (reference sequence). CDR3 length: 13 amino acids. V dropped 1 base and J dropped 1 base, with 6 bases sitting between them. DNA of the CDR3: TGTGCCAGCAGCTTGATCAGTTCCTACGAGCAGTACTTC. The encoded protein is CASSLISSYEQYF.

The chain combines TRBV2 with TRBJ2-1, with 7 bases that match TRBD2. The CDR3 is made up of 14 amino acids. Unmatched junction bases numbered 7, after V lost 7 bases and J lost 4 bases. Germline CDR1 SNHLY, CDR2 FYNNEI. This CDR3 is CASILSGPYNEQFF. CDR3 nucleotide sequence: TGTGCCAGCATCCTTAGCGGGCCATACAATGAGCAGTTCTTC.